This TCR beta chain was observed in a study of human T cells and chemical hapten exposure. Study overall: There were weekly diphenylcyclopropenone doses to the scalp for patients throughout the roughly 22-week study.

The library attached unique molecular identifiers to individual cDNA molecules. In TCRdb, the RACE reads were re-called with MiXCR into one record per CDR3 protein. The data hold about 360,000 distinct CDR3 sequences, with 6% to 8.5% observed a single time. This clonotype turned up a few times. This CDR3 comprises 14 residues. Germline V gene data show CDR1 as LGHDT and CDR2 as YNNKEL (reference sequence). Trimming stripped 3 bases from V and 4 bases from J, with 10 bases between. Time point here: patch test 1, 2 weeks after DPC sensitization. Described treatment: therapeutic diphenylcyclopropenone sensitization with weekly scalp DPC.

This sequence joins TRBV3-1 and TRBJ1-5; the D gene is possibly TRBD1 (5 bases). The sequence came from a woman aged 18-29 years with alopecia areata. Some clones in this sample may be carry-over from other donors' samples. The sequenced sample was whole blood, obtained in connection with sensitization to the hapten diphenylcyclopropenone (DPC). DNA of the CDR3: TGTGCCAGCAGCCAGTGGGGGGGGAATCAGCCCCAGCATTTT. Its protein product is CASSQWGGNQPQHF.